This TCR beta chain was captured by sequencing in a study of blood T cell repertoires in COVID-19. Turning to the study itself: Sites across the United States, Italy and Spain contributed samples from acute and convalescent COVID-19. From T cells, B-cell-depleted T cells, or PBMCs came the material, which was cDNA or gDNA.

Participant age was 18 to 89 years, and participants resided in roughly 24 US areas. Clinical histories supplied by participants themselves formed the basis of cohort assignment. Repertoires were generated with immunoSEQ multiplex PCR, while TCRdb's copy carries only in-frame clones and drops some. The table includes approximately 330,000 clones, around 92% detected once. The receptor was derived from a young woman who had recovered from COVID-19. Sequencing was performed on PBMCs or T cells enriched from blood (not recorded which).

DNA for the CDR3: TGTGCCAGTAGCCGGGGGGACAGGGATACGCACACTGAAGCTTTCTTT. It yields the protein CASSRGDRDTHTEAFF. The chain employs TRBV19 and TRBJ1-1; 9 nucleotides match TRBD1. CDR1 is LNHDA, CDR2 SQIVND, per germline (reference sequence). CDR3 size: 16 residues. Trimming removed 6 bases from V and 3 bases from J; junction bases left unmatched: 11.